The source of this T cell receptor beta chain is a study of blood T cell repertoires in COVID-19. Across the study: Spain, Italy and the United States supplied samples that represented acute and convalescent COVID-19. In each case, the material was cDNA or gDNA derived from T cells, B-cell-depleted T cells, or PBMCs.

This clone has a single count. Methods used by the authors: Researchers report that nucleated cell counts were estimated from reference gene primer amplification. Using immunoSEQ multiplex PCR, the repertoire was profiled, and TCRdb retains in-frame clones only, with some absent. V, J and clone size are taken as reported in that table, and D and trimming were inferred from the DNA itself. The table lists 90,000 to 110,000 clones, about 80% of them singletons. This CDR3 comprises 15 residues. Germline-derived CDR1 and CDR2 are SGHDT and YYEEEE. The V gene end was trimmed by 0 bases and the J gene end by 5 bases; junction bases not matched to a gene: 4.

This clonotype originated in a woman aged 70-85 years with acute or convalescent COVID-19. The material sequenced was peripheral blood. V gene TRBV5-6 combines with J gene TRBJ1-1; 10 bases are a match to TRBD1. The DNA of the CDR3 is TGTGCCAGCAGCTTGGACGGGACAGGGGAGACTGAAGCTTTCTTT. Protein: CASSLDGTGETEAFF.